This TCR beta chain was profiled in a study of shared clonotypes between healthy human individuals. This CDR3 has 13 residues. Germline CDR1 and CDR2: MNHEY and SVGAGI. V was shortened by 7 bases and J by 6 bases, with 13 bases between the two germline ends. Study results and caveats: Investigators expected sequencing depth to affect clonotype sharing among donors. Donor scarcity curtailed the genetic and exposure-history diversity represented herein.

Negatively enriched CD4+ T cells were divided by CD45RA into naive and memory. The assay was carried out at the deep level. The data were produced by immunoSEQ multiplex PCR, yet TCRdb's version contains in-frame clones alone and is incomplete. The sample lists roughly 1,500,000 clones; 95% to 99% were seen once. A remark on this clone: Its antigen is unidentified.

The chain has TRBV6-5 and TRBJ1-5; D is uncertain. This clonotype was obtained from a young man in good health. The material sequenced was naive CD4+ T cells sorted from blood. Subset denoted: CD45RA+ positively selected. The CDR3: CASTNGWGQPQHF. The DNA of the CDR3 is TGTGCCAGCACCAACGGGTGGGGTCAGCCCCAGCATTTT.